Sequencing of this TCR beta chain was carried out in a study of T cell changes during pregnancy in multiple sclerosis. The protocol was immunoSEQ multiplex PCR, while the TCRdb copy is restricted to in-frame clones and leaves out a portion. The sample includes around 68,000 clones, about 90% of them seen just once. CDR1 and CDR2 (germline): MGHRA, YSYEKL. The CDR3 has 14 amino acids. Trimming shortened V by 0 bases and J by 5 bases, and 10 bases separated the two germline ends. This receptor was obtained from a female donor with multiple sclerosis, enrolled in a pregnancy study. The rearrangement links TRBV4-1 to TRBJ2-5; D is undetermined. The sample consisted of CD4+ T cells from peripheral blood mononuclear cells, taken before pregnancy. The CDR3 loop reads CASSQDGAGETQYF. The CDR3 coding sequence is TGCGCCAGCAGCCAAGATGGTGCAGGTGAGACCCAGTACTTC.